One sample yielded the 10 T cell receptor beta chains listed below, sequenced in a study of graft-versus-host responses after intestinal transplantation. Produced via immunoSEQ multiplex PCR; TCRdb's table is partial and in-frame only. This sample has about 39,000 clones, with approximately 93% found just once. No antigens are known for them. Source: unstimulated CD8+ T cells sorted from spleen or lymph node cells, taken before transplant. The receptors derive from a human donor who was the organ donor for an intestinal transplant.

This clone showed up just once. The V and J genes are TRBV5-5 and TRBJ2-7; possible D gene TRBD1, 5 bases. The germline V and J ends were trimmed by 4 bases and 2 bases, with 13 bases remaining between them. Germline values: CDR1 SGHKS, CDR2 YYEKEE (reference sequence). The CDR3 length is 14 residues. The CDR3 sequence is CASSMTRVPYEQYF. CDR3 coding DNA: TGTGCCAGCAGCATGACCAGGGTACCCTACGAGCAGTACTTC.

V and J are TRBV19 and TRBJ1-5; 11 nucleotides align to TRBD1. Germline CDR1 reads LNHDA; CDR2 reads SQIVND (reference sequence). The CDR3 sequence is 15 residues long. V lost 6 bases and J lost 6; bases outside the gene matches: 7. CDR3 in amino acids: CASSYGTGGGQPQHF. Written as DNA, the CDR3 is TGTGCCAGTAGCTACGGGACAGGGGGGGGTCAGCCCCAGCATTTT.

CDR3 amino acids: CSARADTQYF. The CDR3 nucleotides read TGCAGTGCTAGAGCAGATACGCAGTATTTT. The chain carries TRBV20-1 and TRBJ2-3; D not certain. V dropped 1 base and J dropped 4 bases, with 0 bases sitting between them. The CDR3 is 10 residues long. CDR1 and CDR2 (germline): DFQATT, SNEGSKA (reference sequence).

The chain uses TRBV9 and TRBJ1-2; D gene ambiguous. CDR3 length equals 13 residues. Trimming removed 3 bases from V and 4 bases from J, with 10 bases in between. In germline, CDR1 is SGDLS, CDR2 YYNGEE. The CDR3, as DNA: TGTGCCAGCAGCGGCAGTATCCTCTATGGCTACACCTTC. Translating gives CASSGSILYGYTF.

This clone was seen only once. V gene TRBV7-9 combines with J gene TRBJ1-1; TRBD1 might be the D (5 bases). V lost 4 bases to trimming and J lost 3 bases, with 18 bases between them. Germline V lookup: CDR1 SEHNR, CDR2 FQNEAQ (reference sequence). The length of the CDR3 is 16 residues. The CDR3 spells CASSSPSERGHTEAFF. CDR3 in DNA: TGTGCCAGCAGCTCCCCCAGCGAGAGGGGACACACTGAAGCTTTCTTT.

This chain uses TRBV4-3 with TRBJ2-1, with D perhaps matching TRBD2 (5 bases). The germline gives CDR1 LGHNA, CDR2 YSLEER. The length of the CDR3 is 21 residues. Trimming took off 1 base at V and 0 bases at J, with 25 bases between the two ends. CDR3 protein: CASSQAKRPPLGFFSYNEQFF. CDR3 DNA: TGCGCCAGCAGCCAAGCTAAGCGCCCACCACTAGGATTCTTCTCCTACAATGAGCAGTTCTTC.

The chain combines TRBV1 with TRBJ2-7; the table's TRBD2 call for D was not verified on the DNA. TRBV1 is annotated as a pseudogene. This CDR3 region has 17 residues. The CDR3 DNA reads TGCACCAGCAGCCAAGCGGGGAAAGCGGGAGACCCTTACGAGCAGTACTTC. It translates to CTSSQAGKAGDPYEQYF.

This sequence joins TRBV29-1 and TRBJ2-7, with TRBD1 matching over 9 bases. J gave up 0 bases and V 5 bases, and 8 bases lay outside the gene matches. The CDR3 totals 15 residues. Germline CDR1 reads SQVTM; CDR2 reads ANQGSEA. DNA for the CDR3: TGCAGCGTTTGGACAGGGGCCGCCACCTCCTACGAGCAGTACTTC. Translated, it gives CSVWTGAATSYEQYF.

The chain combines TRBV27 with TRBJ2-7; unclear D gene. Germline V gene lookup returns CDR1 MNHEY and CDR2 SMNVEV (reference sequence). Between the trimmed V and J ends, which lost 6 bases and 6 bases, there was a span of 12 bases. The CDR3 totals 12 residues. For the CDR3, the DNA is TGTGCCAGCAGCTCCGGACCGGCCGAGCAGTACTTC. It translates to CASSSGPAEQYF.

The chain joins TRBV28 to TRBJ1-3; tentatively, D is TRBD1 (6 bases). The CDR3 is 17 residues long. Germline V gives CDR1 MDHEN, CDR2 SYDVKM. The V end lost 3 bases, the J end lost 0 bases, and 15 bases lay between the germline ends. Here the CDR3 DNA reads TGTGCCAGCAGTTTGGATGGACAGCTGAGCTCTGGAAACACCATATATTTT. This gives the protein CASSLDGQLSSGNTIYF.